This T cell receptor (beta chain) was observed in a study of CD8+ T cells in alopecia areata. As the sequencing template, cDNA was produced by extracting RNA and reverse transcribing it. Method: immunoSEQ multiplex PCR; TCRdb's copy keeps in-frame clones and lacks some. Among 95,000 to 150,000 clones listed, approximately 60% were seen once. Findings and caveats of the study: Numerous expanded lesional clones remained in scalp and blood during tofacitinib. With just one nonresponder, it is still uncertain whether baseline CD8+ expansion relates to response.

The CDR3 has 20 amino acids. This clone was seen ten or more times. As yet, its antigen is unknown. The treatment denotes: oral pan-JAK inhibitor, 5-10 mg twice daily. The authors sorted CD4+ and CD8+ T cells from PBMCs. The source is a human donor with alopecia areata. Here the sequenced sample was CD4+ T cells sorted from blood, taken at week 4, from a patient treated with tofacitinib. The chain joins TRBV21-1 to TRBJ2-2; TRBD1 was called by the table and not checked on the DNA. TRBV21-1 is a documented pseudogene. The CDR3 protein is CASSKGLVAGTGVNTGELFF. The CDR3 nucleotides are TGTGCCAGCAGCAAAGGTCTTGTCGCTGGGACAGGGGTGAACACCGGGGAGCTGTTTTTT.